Listed here are 31 T cell receptor beta chains from one sample, sequenced in a study of T cell changes during pregnancy in multiple sclerosis. Repertoires were generated with immunoSEQ multiplex PCR, while TCRdb's copy carries only in-frame clones and drops some. The data hold 73,000 or so clones, with almost 90% observed a single time. Sequencing was performed on peripheral blood, taken after pregnancy. Source of these receptors: a female donor in good health, enrolled as a control in a pregnancy study.

This clone was detected only once. This rearrangement joins TRBV6-5 to TRBJ2-7; D call uncertain. Germline V gene data show CDR1 as MNHEY and CDR2 as SVGAGI. The CDR3 extends over 11 amino acids. The V and J ends lost 5 bases and 9 bases respectively, with 11 bases between them. The DNA of the CDR3 is TGTGCCAGCAGTGAACAGTCTCGGCAGTACTTC. Protein sequence: CASSEQSRQYF.

The chain is built from TRBV5-1 and TRBJ1-5; a weak D match, TRBD1 (5 bases). Trimming took off 5 bases at V and 3 bases at J, with 15 bases between the two ends. Germline loops: CDR1 SGHRS, CDR2 YFSETQ. CDR3 length: 15 residues. CDR3 sequence reads: CASSPSSGFNQPQHF. CDR3 DNA sequence: TGCGCCAGCAGTCCATCCTCAGGGTTCAATCAGCCCCAGCATTTT.

The chain has TRBV14 and TRBJ2-1; 9 bases line up with TRBD2. The trim removed 2 bases at V and 15 bases at J, leaving 14 bases unmatched. The V gene's germline CDR1 is SGHDN and CDR2 FVKESK. This CDR3 comprises 15 residues. CDR3 region: CASSQQRGATMSSFF. CDR3 in DNA: TGTGCCAGCAGCCAACAGCGGGGGGCTACAATGAGCTCGTTCTTC.

The sample holds one count of this clone. The V and J genes are TRBV5-1 and TRBJ2-3; 8 bases line up with TRBD1. The CDR3 runs to 19 residues. V was pared by 4 bases and J by 1 base, with 17 bases of the junction left unmatched. Germline V gives CDR1 SGHRS, CDR2 YFSETQ. CDR3 bases: TGCGCCAGCAGCCGGGTGGAGGGGTATTCAGGGGGCGGCACAGATACGCAGTATTTT. Translated: CASSRVEGYSGGGTDTQYF.

This clone was seen only once. The chain recombines TRBV10-3 with TRBJ2-7; D may be TRBD1 (10 bases). There are 15 residues in the CDR3. Germline lookup yields CDR1 ENHRY and CDR2 SYGVKD. The germline V and J ends were trimmed by 2 bases and 6 bases, with 17 bases remaining between them. The CDR3 loop reads CAISEERGDRGEQYF. The DNA for the CDR3 is TGTGCCATCAGTGAGGAGCGGGGGGACAGGGGCGAGCAGTACTTC.

This chain connects TRBV10-3 to TRBJ2-7; 9 positions agree with TRBD1. Germline loops: CDR1 ENHRY, CDR2 SYGVKD. V shed 6 bases and J 4 bases; nucleotides not matched to a gene: 7. The CDR3 contains 14 residues. The chain's CDR3 is CAIRSQQGAYEQYF. CDR3 nucleotide sequence: TGTGCCATCAGATCCCAACAGGGGGCGTACGAGCAGTACTTC.

The rearrangement links TRBV18 to TRBJ2-1; D is perhaps TRBD1 (6 bases). There are 14 residues in the CDR3. Germline V gene sequence: CDR1 KGHSH, CDR2 LQKENI. V was pared by 3 bases and J by 8 bases, with 14 bases between. The CDR3 DNA reads TGTGCCAGCTCACCCAGACAGGTCCCCGATGAGCAGTTCTTC. Translated, it gives CASSPRQVPDEQFF. The full variable domain, its missing parts supplied by reference TRBV18 and TRBJ2-1, is NAGVMQNPRHLVRRRGQEARLRCSPMKGHSHVYWYRQLPEEGLKFMVYLQKENIIDESGMPKERFSAEFPKEGPSILRIQQVVRGDSAAYFCASSPRQVPDEQFFGPGTRLTVL.

This sequence joins TRBV5-1 and TRBJ2-7, with D possibly matching TRBD2 (6 bases). V was shortened by 0 bases and J by 0 bases, with 10 bases between the two germline ends. The germline V gene encodes CDR1 SGHRS and CDR2 YFSETQ. The CDR3 loop spans 15 amino acids. The CDR3 coding sequence is TGCGCCAGCAGCTTGGGCCGGGACTTCTCCTACGAGCAGTACTTC. The encoded protein is CASSLGRDFSYEQYF.

The chain links TRBV18 to TRBJ2-7, with 7 positions matching TRBD2. Germline-derived CDR1 and CDR2 are KGHSH and LQKENI. The J segment lost 0 bases and the V segment lost 3 bases, leaving 5 bases of the junction unmatched. The CDR3 is 15 amino acids. The CDR3 sequence is CASSPGGTFSYEQYF. As DNA, the CDR3 is TGTGCCAGCTCACCCGGGGGGACGTTCTCCTACGAGCAGTACTTC.

The V and J genes are TRBV7-9 and TRBJ1-2; a possible D gene is TRBD1 (6 bases). Germline values: CDR1 SEHNR, CDR2 FQNEAQ (reference sequence). The germline V and J ends were trimmed by 6 bases and 5 bases, with 19 bases remaining between them. This CDR3 contains 15 residues. DNA of the CDR3: TGTGCCAGCAGTTCGGACAGTAAGGGGATGTATGGCTACACCTTC. This codes for CASSSDSKGMYGYTF.

This rearrangement joins TRBV6-5 to TRBJ1-4; D is unclear. Germline assignment: CDR1 MNHEY and CDR2 SVGAGI. This CDR3 region has 15 residues. Trimming left V 2 bases short and J 1 base short, with 8 bases between. Here the CDR3 reads CASSYGLVTNEKLFF. CDR3 sequence (DNA): TGTGCCAGCAGTTACGGCCTTGTAACTAATGAAAAACTGTTTTTT.

The V and J genes are TRBV5-1 and TRBJ2-7; 7 nucleotides agree with TRBD1. Unmatched junction bases numbered 13, after V lost 0 bases and J lost 7 bases. The length of the CDR3 is 16 residues. Germline V gives CDR1 SGHRS, CDR2 YFSETQ. The CDR3 DNA reads TGCGCCAGCAGCTTGGACAAGGGGGCCCCGAGGGGGGAGCAGTACTTC. It specifies CASSLDKGAPRGEQYF.

The rearrangement uses TRBV5-1 and TRBJ2-7; possibly TRBD2 for D (6 bases). Germline CDR1 is SGHRS and CDR2 is YFSETQ. This CDR3 contains 13 residues. V was clipped by 2 bases and J by 3 bases, with 9 bases between them. The CDR3 nucleotides read TGCGCCAGCAGCTTTGGGGAGGTCTACGAGCAGTACTTC. Amino acids: CASSFGEVYEQYF. The full variable domain, its missing parts supplied by reference TRBV5-1 and TRBJ2-7, is KAGVTQTPRYLIKTRGQQVTLSCSPISGHRSVSWYQQTPGQGLQFLFEYFSETQRNKGNFPGRFSGRQFSNSRSEMNVSTLELGDSALYLCASSFGEVYEQYFGPGTRLTVT.

Here the CDR3 reads CASSFASNEAFF. CDR3 nucleotide sequence: TGTGCCAGCAGCTTCGCGTCCAATGAAGCTTTCTTT. V usage is TRBV7-9 and J usage is TRBJ1-1; D remains unclear. Trimming removed 3 bases from V and 7 bases from J, with 9 bases in between. CDR3 length equals 12 residues. Per germline, CDR1 SEHNR and CDR2 FQNEAQ (reference sequence). Full variable domain (remainder filled in from reference TRBV7-9 and TRBJ1-1): DTGVSQNPRHKITKRGQNVTFRCDPISEHNRLYWYRQTLGQGPEFLTYFQNEAQLEKSRLLSDRFSAERPKGSFSTLEIQRTEQGDSAMYLCASSFASNEAFFGQGTRLTVV.

CDR3 region: CASTPIPSSYEQYF. In DNA, the CDR3 is TGCGCCAGCACCCCAATCCCGAGCTCCTACGAGCAGTACTTC. The V call is TRBV5-1, the J call TRBJ2-7; no reliable D call. Trimming cost V 6 bases and J 0 bases, with 13 bases left between them. The CDR3 extends over 14 amino acids. Germline V gene sequence: CDR1 SGHRS, CDR2 YFSETQ.

The chain uses TRBV4-2 and TRBJ2-1; 13 nucleotides match TRBD2. V was pared by 4 bases and J by 6 bases, with 6 bases of the junction left unmatched. Germline V gene lookup returns CDR1 LGHNA and CDR2 YNFKEQ. The CDR3 covers 16 residues. CDR3 protein: CASSRGLAGVGNEQFF. CDR3 nucleotide sequence: TGTGCCAGCAGCCGAGGACTAGCGGGAGTGGGCAATGAGCAGTTCTTC.

The chain is built from TRBV5-1 and TRBJ1-5; D is unclear. Germline V lookup: CDR1 SGHRS, CDR2 YFSETQ. The CDR3 runs 14 residues. V lost 0 bases to trimming and J lost 5 bases, with 9 bases between them. The CDR3 region has the DNA TGCGCCAGCAGCTTGGAGCCGGGAGATCAGCCCCAGCATTTT. Its protein is CASSLEPGDQPQHF.

V is TRBV27 and J is TRBJ2-7; 9 positions match TRBD2. The CDR3 runs to 16 residues. From germline, CDR1 is MNHEY and CDR2 SMNVEV (reference sequence). V shed 6 bases and J 2 bases; nucleotides not matched to a gene: 11. The CDR3 DNA follows: TGTGCCAGCAGCCCCGGGGGGACTAGCCGTCCCTACGAGCAGTACTTC. Protein sequence: CASSPGGTSRPYEQYF.

The V and J genes are TRBV5-8 and TRBJ1-1; 9 bases line up with TRBD1. With V trimmed by 0 bases and J by 6 bases, 12 bases remained unmatched. The CDR3 loop spans 17 amino acids. In germline, CDR1 is SGHTS, CDR2 YDEGEE. The CDR3 protein is CASSLAGQGLLAAEAFF. In DNA, the CDR3 is TGTGCCAGCAGCTTGGCGGGACAGGGCCTTCTGGCAGCTGAAGCTTTCTTT.

This chain connects TRBV6-1 to TRBJ2-1; 14 bases agree with TRBD2. Unmatched junction bases numbered 9, after V lost 2 bases and J lost 15 bases. CDR1 is MNHNS and CDR2 is SASEGT in the germline V gene. This CDR3 contains 15 residues. CDR3: CASSETWGLAGVPFF. CDR3 DNA sequence: TGTGCCAGCAGTGAAACCTGGGGACTAGCGGGAGTCCCGTTCTTC.

The gene calls are TRBV10-1 and TRBJ2-7, with D perhaps TRBD2 (5 bases). This CDR3 is 14 amino acids long. Germline CDR1 WNHNN, CDR2 SYGVQD (reference sequence). V lost 3 bases and J 3 bases, leaving 12 bases between the germline ends. The CDR3 DNA follows: TGCGCCAGCAGTGAACGGGCGGACTTCTACGAGCAGTACTTC. It yields the protein CASSERADFYEQYF.

V is TRBV6-5 and J is TRBJ1-2; D possibly corresponds to TRBD1 (6 bases). Germline V gives CDR1 MNHEY, CDR2 SVGAGI. The CDR3 covers 15 residues. V lost 6 bases and J 8 bases, leaving 22 bases between the germline ends. CDR3 region: CASRHARGARFGYTF. The CDR3 region has the DNA TGTGCCAGCAGACATGCACGGGGGGCGCGGTTCGGCTACACCTTC.

The V call is TRBV21-1, the J call TRBJ1-4. TRBV21-1 is a recognized pseudogene. The CDR3 runs to 18 residues. CDR3 sequence reads: CASSKSSFLSRTNEKLFF. The CDR3 coding sequence is TGTGCCAGCAGCAAATCGAGTTTTCTTTCTCGAACTAATGAAAAACTGTTTTTT.

V is TRBV19 and J is TRBJ2-3; 9 bases align to TRBD1. CDR1 is LNHDA and CDR2 is SQIVND in the germline V gene (reference sequence). The trim removed 6 bases at V and 5 bases at J, leaving 3 bases unmatched. The CDR3 runs 13 residues. This CDR3 reads CASRQGAGDTQYF. DNA for the CDR3: TGTGCCAGTAGACAGGGGGCGGGAGATACGCAGTATTTT.

The chain uses TRBV18 and TRBJ1-2; D is possibly TRBD1 (5 bases). The CDR3 has 15 amino acids. The germline V and J ends were trimmed by 1 base and 2 bases, with 11 bases remaining between them. Germline V CDR1 and CDR2: KGHSH, LQKENI. Here the CDR3 DNA reads TGTGCCAGCTCACCACTTCCAGGGAGGAACTATGGCTACACCTTC. Residues: CASSPLPGRNYGYTF.

This rearrangement joins TRBV9 to TRBJ2-5; 11 bases fit TRBD2. The CDR3 is made up of 17 amino acids. Losses at the gene ends were 2 bases for V and 5 bases for J; bases not matched to a gene: 11. Germline V gives CDR1 SGDLS, CDR2 YYNGEE. This CDR3 reads CASSVDTSGGLRETQYF. The CDR3 bases are TGTGCCAGCAGCGTGGATACTAGCGGGGGCCTACGGGAGACCCAGTACTTC.

V is TRBV30 and J is TRBJ2-7, with 7 bases lining up with TRBD1. In germline, CDR1 is GTSNPN, CDR2 SVGIG (reference sequence). Trimming at V came to 0 bases and at J to 0 bases, leaving 5 bases not matched to a gene. The CDR3 extends over 15 amino acids. CDR3 sequence reads: CAWSVGQGVSYEQYF. CDR3 nucleotide sequence: TGTGCCTGGAGTGTAGGGCAGGGGGTCTCCTACGAGCAGTACTTC.

V gene TRBV10-1 combines with J gene TRBJ1-4, with D possibly being TRBD1 (6 bases). CDR1 and CDR2 (germline): WNHNN, SYGVQD (reference sequence). With 3 bases removed from V and 10 bases from J, the gap between germline ends came to 12 bases. The CDR3 is 13 residues long. CDR3 DNA: TGCGCCAGCAGTGACCGGGACACCGGAAAACTGTTTTTT. Translating it yields CASSDRDTGKLFF.

This chain connects TRBV18 to TRBJ1-2; 8 nucleotides align to TRBD1. The junction had 18 bases not matched to a gene; V was cut back by 1 base and J by 8 bases. Germline V gives CDR1 KGHSH, CDR2 LQKENI. The CDR3 has 18 residues. The CDR3 protein is CASSPRQPPGGALGGYTF. CDR3 coding DNA: TGTGCCAGCTCACCACGCCAGCCCCCAGGGGGCGCGTTGGGGGGCTACACCTTC.

The chain joins TRBV5-1 to TRBJ2-3, with 12 bases matching TRBD2. The CDR3 extends over 16 amino acids. The germline CDR1 and CDR2 sequences are SGHRS and YFSETQ. After removal of 4 bases from V and 0 bases from J, the junction contained 3 bases not matched to a gene. CDR3 region: CASSPGLAGSTDTQYF. The CDR3 DNA reads TGCGCCAGCAGCCCCGGACTAGCGGGAAGCACAGATACGCAGTATTTT.

The V gene is TRBV29-1, the J gene TRBJ2-3, with 9 bases identical to TRBD1. This CDR3 comprises 14 residues. The trim removed 5 bases at V and 0 bases at J, leaving 3 bases unmatched. Germline CDR1 and CDR2: SQVTM and ANQGSEA. The CDR3 DNA is TGCAGCGTTCGGACAGGGGCCAGCACAGATACGCAGTATTTT. The encoded protein is CSVRTGASTDTQYF.